These 27 T cell receptor beta chains came from one sample sequenced in a study of blood T cell repertoires in COVID-19. TCRdb keeps only in-frame clones here, not all; method: immunoSEQ multiplex PCR. This repertoire shows approximately 190,000 clones, roughly 80% found once; its top ten account for less than 20%. The source material was peripheral blood. The receptors were sampled from a human donor in a cohort sampled during active COVID-19.

The rearrangement joins TRBV19 to TRBJ2-2; 8 bases align to TRBD1. The CDR3 is 17 amino acids. Per germline, CDR1 LNHDA and CDR2 SQIVND (reference sequence). J was trimmed by 4 bases and V by 6 bases; bases with no gene match: 13. Written as DNA, the CDR3 is TGTGCCAGTAGCGATCCCGGGAGCAGGGGGCGCACCGGGGAGCTGTTTTTT. The encoded protein is CASSDPGSRGRTGELFF.

The V gene is TRBV2, the J gene TRBJ2-7, with 8 bases identical to TRBD1. Unmatched junction bases numbered 7, after V lost 7 bases and J lost 5 bases. Germline-derived CDR1 and CDR2 are SNHLY and FYNNEI. The CDR3 is 13 residues long. The CDR3 sequence is CASNPQGGHEQYV. The CDR3 nucleotides are TGTGCCAGCAATCCACAGGGGGGCCACGAGCAGTACGTC.

The chain has TRBV6-5 and TRBJ1-2; D is undetermined. Per germline, CDR1 MNHEY and CDR2 SVGAGI. This CDR3 has 13 amino acids. V lost 6 bases and J 4 bases, leaving 12 bases between the germline ends. Here the CDR3 reads CASSSSQAYGYTF. The CDR3 bases are TGTGCCAGCAGCTCGAGTCAAGCCTATGGCTACACCTTC.

A single count supports this clone. The chain couples TRBV5-1 to TRBJ2-7; tentatively, D is TRBD1 (5 bases). Trimming took 5 bases from V and 0 from J, leaving 15 bases between them. The CDR3 totals 15 residues. The germline CDR1 and CDR2 sequences are SGHRS and YFSETQ. CDR3 DNA: TGCGCCAGCAGTCTGGGGCAGGGCAGCTCCTACGAGCAGTACTTC. Translated, it gives CASSLGQGSSYEQYF.

The DNA for the CDR3 is TGCGCCAGCAGCTTGGCGAACGGGCCACGGGGCGGGGAGCTGTTTTTT. It codes for CASSLANGPRGGELFF. The V call is TRBV5-1, the J call TRBJ2-2, with D perhaps TRBD2 (5 bases). The CDR3 is made up of 16 amino acids. CDR1 SGHRS and CDR2 YFSETQ come from the germline V gene. The V end lost 0 bases, the J end lost 7 bases, and 16 bases lay between the germline ends.

As regards this clone: One end of the junction does not line up with germline, which may come from a read error. Other DNA sequences in the same sample also yield this CDR3. The chain has TRBV7-2 and TRBJ2-7, with a weak D call TRBD1 (6 bases). The CDR3 sequence is 16 residues long. Germline CDR1 SGHTA, CDR2 FQGNSA. CDR3 nucleotide sequence: TGTGCCAGCAGCGTTGACTGGACAGAACCCTCCTACGAGCAGTACTTT. Translating gives CASSVDWTEPSYEQYF.

The V gene is TRBV5-6, the J gene TRBJ2-5; D not certain. Germline CDR1 is SGHDT and CDR2 is YYEEEE. V was clipped by 1 base and J by 3 bases, with 10 bases between them. The CDR3 runs 14 residues. CDR3 residues: CASSLLSNKETQYF. CDR3 coding DNA: TGTGCCAGCAGCTTGCTCTCAAACAAAGAGACCCAGTACTTC.

The rearrangement uses TRBV3-1 (or the pseudogene TRBV3-2) and TRBJ1-3; D is uncertain. The CDR3 is made up of 16 amino acids. The ends were cut back, 0 bases at V and 0 bases at J, with 9 bases in the middle. CDR1 LGHDT and CDR2 YNNKEL come from the germline V gene (reference sequence). CDR3 sequence: CASSQDYPRSGNTIYF. CDR3 DNA: TGTGCCAGCAGCCAAGACTACCCTCGCTCTGGAAACACCATATATTTT.

The rearrangement joins TRBV3-1 (or the pseudogene TRBV3-2) to TRBJ2-3; maybe TRBD2 (7 bases). The V gene's germline CDR1 is LGHDT and CDR2 YNNKEL (reference sequence). CDR3 length: 17 residues. V gave up 1 base and J gave up 2 bases, with 16 bases separating them. The CDR3 coding sequence is TGTGCCAGCAGCCAAGGCCTGGGGGGGGCCTACACAGATACGCAGTATTTT. Translation gives CASSQGLGGAYTDTQYF.

This rearrangement joins TRBV5-5 to TRBJ2-7; 8 nucleotides align to TRBD2. The CDR3 has 15 amino acids. Per the germline V gene, CDR1 is SGHKS and CDR2 is YYEKEE (reference sequence). With V trimmed by 1 base and J by 2 bases, 5 bases remained unmatched. The CDR3 DNA is TGTGCCAGCAGCTTGACTAGCGGTGGCACCTACGAGCAGTACTTC. Amino acid sequence: CASSLTSGGTYEQYF.

The gene calls are TRBV19 and TRBJ2-2; D perhaps matches TRBD1 (6 bases). This CDR3 spans 14 amino acids. The germline V gene encodes CDR1 LNHDA and CDR2 SQIVND (reference sequence). Deletions cut 4 bases from V and 6 bases from J, with 12 bases between. CDR3 protein: CASSTTGSAGELFF. CDR3 coding DNA: TGTGCCAGTAGTACAACAGGGTCTGCCGGGGAGCTGTTTTTT.

V and J are TRBV11-2 and TRBJ1-1; D gene uncertain. The V end lost 7 bases, the J end lost 1 base, and 16 bases lay between the germline ends. Germline-derived CDR1 and CDR2 are SGHAT and FQNNGV. The CDR3 totals 15 residues. The CDR3 sequence is CASTGRTVPNTEAFF. The CDR3 DNA reads as TGTGCCAGCACCGGAAGGACTGTTCCGAACACTGAAGCTTTCTTT.

This clone was detected once. The chain is built from TRBV3-1 (or the pseudogene TRBV3-2) and TRBJ2-5, with 10 bases fitting TRBD2. CDR1 and CDR2 from the germline V gene are LGHDT and YNNKEL (reference sequence). The CDR3 consists of 15 residues. Germline trimming cut 4 bases from V and 5 bases from J; bases unmatched to any gene: 7. CDR3 sequence reads: CASSLLAGRGETQYF. The CDR3 DNA follows: TGTGCCAGCAGCCTACTAGCGGGGCGGGGTGAGACCCAGTACTTC.

The rearrangement links TRBV6-1 to TRBJ1-5, with D unclear. The V gene's germline CDR1 is MNHNS and CDR2 SASEGT. V was clipped by 2 bases and J by 2 bases, with 16 bases between them. The CDR3 is made up of 17 amino acids. The chain's CDR3 is CASSEYLRVDGNQPQHF. The CDR3 coding sequence is TGTGCCAGCAGTGAATATCTTCGAGTTGATGGCAATCAGCCCCAGCATTTT.

The chain joins TRBV30 to TRBJ2-4; no clear D gene. There are 13 residues in the CDR3. Between the trimmed V and J ends, which lost 0 bases and 3 bases, there was a span of 6 bases. Germline CDR1 reads GTSNPN; CDR2 reads SVGIG (reference sequence). CDR3 amino acids: CAWSVQVKNIQYF. The CDR3 DNA sequence: TGTGCCTGGAGTGTACAAGTCAAAAACATTCAGTACTTC.

V is TRBV6-6 and J is TRBJ2-5; 12 bases are a match to TRBD2. The ends lost 5 bases at V and 5 bases at J; junction bases unmatched: 6. The germline gives CDR1 MNHNY, CDR2 SVGAGI (reference sequence). This CDR3 contains 15 residues. The CDR3 region has the DNA TGTGCCAGCAGTGACCCGGGGACTAGCGGGGAGACCCAGTACTTC. Its translation: CASSDPGTSGETQYF.

V usage is TRBV5-5 and J usage is TRBJ2-7; 12 bases agree with TRBD2. The CDR3 extends over 17 amino acids. V shed 4 bases and J 3 bases; nucleotides not matched to a gene: 11. Germline V gene lookup returns CDR1 SGHKS and CDR2 YYEKEE (reference sequence). CDR3 residues: CASSPRTSGVGNYEQYV. The DNA for the CDR3 is TGTGCCAGCAGCCCCCGGACTAGCGGGGTTGGGAACTACGAGCAGTACGTC.

The gene calls are TRBV6-5 and TRBJ1-4; D is undetermined. The CDR3 has 12 residues. Looked up from germline, CDR1 is MNHEY and CDR2 is SVGAGI. Trimming pared 2 bases from V and 10 bases from J, leaving 8 bases between. CDR3 nucleotide sequence: TGTGCCAGCAGTTACGCACGAGGAAAACTGTTTTTT. Its protein is CASSYARGKLFF.

V gene TRBV10-3 combines with J gene TRBJ1-2, with 10 positions matching TRBD1. V lost 10 bases, J lost 7 bases, and 9 bases stayed unmatched. The CDR3 is 13 residues long. The germline CDR1 and CDR2 sequences are ENHRY and SYGVKD. In nucleotides, the CDR3 is TGTGCCACGAAGACAGGGGGCGAGGGTGGCTACACCTTC. Translation gives CATKTGGEGGYTF.

The rearrangement uses TRBV19 and TRBJ1-5; D remains ambiguous. This CDR3 comprises 14 residues. Germline CDR1 is LNHDA and CDR2 is SQIVND (reference sequence). The V end lost 6 bases, the J end lost 6 bases, and 15 bases lay between the germline ends. This chain's CDR3 is CASRGGDFSQPQHF. The CDR3, as DNA: TGTGCCAGTAGGGGCGGGGATTTTTCTCAGCCCCAGCATTTT. The whole variable domain, filled in from reference TRBV19 and TRBJ1-5, reads DGGITQSPKYLFRKEGQNVTLSCEQNLNHDAMYWYRQDPGQGLRLIYYSQIVNDFQKGDIAEGYSVSREKKESFPLTVTSAQKNPTAFYLCASRGGDFSQPQHFGDGTRLSIL.

This chain joins TRBV6-1 and TRBJ1-4, with D hard to call. The CDR3 contains 14 residues. V was cut by 2 bases and J by 3 bases, with 7 bases left in between. CDR1 is MNHNS, CDR2 SASEGT, per germline. This CDR3 reads CASSERVPNEKLFF. CDR3 nucleotides: TGTGCCAGCAGTGAACGGGTTCCTAATGAAAAACTGTTTTTT.

The genes are TRBV5-1 and TRBJ2-7; possible D gene TRBD1, 5 bases. CDR3 size: 13 residues. Trimming removed 0 bases from V and 5 bases from J, with 9 bases in between. In germline, CDR1 is SGHRS, CDR2 YFSETQ. As DNA, the CDR3 is TGCGCCAGCAGCTTGGACAGGAAGCACGAGCAGTACGTC. This encodes CASSLDRKHEQYV.

J is TRBJ1-5 and V is TRBV5-1; D is possibly TRBD1 (6 bases). The CDR3 is 16 amino acids. V lost 0 bases and J lost 2, with 12 bases in between. Germline assignment: CDR1 SGHRS and CDR2 YFSETQ. CDR3 DNA: TGCGCCAGCAGCTTGGAAGGGGGTATGGGCAATCAGCCCCAGCATTTT. This sequence encodes CASSLEGGMGNQPQHF.

The gene calls are TRBV28 and TRBJ2-2, with TRBD2 matching over 13 bases. The ends lost 0 bases at V and 1 base at J; junction bases unmatched: 2. The CDR3 extends over 18 amino acids. Germline V gene sequence: CDR1 MDHEN, CDR2 SYDVKM. The CDR3 DNA follows: TGTGCCAGCAGTTTATGGGGACTAGCGGGAAGGAACACCGGGGAGCTGTTTTTT. Amino acids: CASSLWGLAGRNTGELFF.

V gene TRBV6-5 combines with J gene TRBJ2-2; 7 bases line up with TRBD2. This CDR3 is 15 amino acids long. After removal of 6 bases from V and 5 bases from J, the junction contained 9 bases not matched to a gene. Germline V CDR1 and CDR2: MNHEY, SVGAGI. The CDR3 DNA sequence: TGTGCCAGCAGCTACAGACTAGCAGGAACCGGGGAGCTGTTTTTT. Amino acids: CASSYRLAGTGELFF.

CDR3 DNA sequence: TGTGCCAGCAGCTCAGGACTAGCGGGAGGTGTAGCAGATACGCAGTATTTT. Encoded protein: CASSSGLAGGVADTQYF. This chain joins TRBV5-4 and TRBJ2-3; 14 bases align to TRBD2. The CDR3 is made up of 17 amino acids. From germline, CDR1 is SGHNT and CDR2 YYREEE (reference sequence). After removal of 3 bases from V and 4 bases from J, the junction contained 7 bases not matched to a gene.

About this clone: Mismatch with germline at one junction end may stem from a read error. V is TRBV5-1 and J is TRBJ1-1; TRBD1 might be the D (6 bases). Germline CDR1 reads SGHRS; CDR2 reads YFSETQ. This CDR3 comprises 14 residues. CDR3 in amino acids: CARSLGGGGTEAFF. CDR3 nucleotide sequence: TGCGCCCGCAGCTTGGGGGGCGGGGGAACTGAAGCTTTCTTT.